A selection of T cell receptor beta chains follows, all from one sample in a study of cytomegalovirus exposure and HLA in healthy donors. Using immunoSEQ multiplex PCR, the repertoire was profiled, and TCRdb retains in-frame clones only, with some absent. The sample lists 100,000 to 150,000 clones, roughly four fifths occurring once. Sequenced sample: PBMCs. The origin of the receptors is a girl aged 2 to 9 in good health and CMV-seronegative. CDR3s include the opening cysteine and the closing phenylalanine or tryptophan. Each record gives: clone size, V gene, J gene, D gene, CDR3 DNA, CDR3 protein. The D gene is left open where the match is weak. A clone size is listed for some rows: how often the clone was seen (once, few, many), or a class if it is expanded.

>once|TRBV29-1|TRBJ2-1|-
TGCAGCGTTGTTTCCGGGACACGAGACAATGAGCAGTTCTTC
CSVVSGTRDNEQFF
>few|TRBV5-1|TRBJ1-2|TRBD1
TGCGCCAGCAGCTTTGAGACAGGGGCTGGCTACACCTTC
CASSFETGAGYTF
>-|TRBV6-4|TRBJ2-1|TRBD2
TGTGCCAGCAGTGAAATAGCGGGCAGCTCCTACAATGAGCAGTTCTTC
CASSEIAGSSYNEQFF
>-|TRBV13|TRBJ2-5|TRBD2
TGTGCCAGCAGCTTAGCTAGCGCGGGGGGCGCGGCAAAGACCCAGTACTTC
CASSLASAGGAAKTQYF
>-|TRBV18|TRBJ1-1|TRBD1
TGTGCCAGCTCACCGGACAGGGAGGTTATGGGCACTGAAGCTTTCTTT
CASSPDREVMGTEAFF
>few|TRBV30|TRBJ2-7|-
TGTGCCTGGAGTAGGGTGGGAGTAGCGGACGAGCAGTACTTC
CAWSRVGVADEQYF
>-|TRBV6-5|TRBJ2-7|-
TGTGCCAGCAGACCGACAGGCACCTACGAGCAGTACTTC
CASRPTGTYEQYF
>-|TRBV6-1|TRBJ1-2|-
TGTGCCGTGCGGGAGTCACCTAACTATGGCTACACCTTC
CAVRESPNYGYTF
>-|TRBV5-8|TRBJ2-1|TRBD2
TGTGCCAGCAGCTTTGGACTAGCGGGAATAAATGAGCAGTTCTTC
CASSFGLAGINEQFF
>-|TRBV6-1|TRBJ2-7|TRBD2
TGTGCCAGCAGTGAATGGGGGACTAGCGGCTACGAGCAGTACTTC
CASSEWGTSGYEQYF
>few|TRBV28|TRBJ1-4|-
TGTGCCAGCAGTTTTCCTCAGGGAAAAAAACTGTTTTTT
CASSFPQGKKLFF
>-|TRBV25-1|TRBJ2-5|-
TGTGCCAGCAGTGAAATTGAGGGCGGAGAGACCCAGTACTTC
CASSEIEGGETQYF
>-|TRBV4-1|TRBJ2-2|TRBD1
TGCGCCAGCAGCCAAGGAACAGGGGGTGGCGGGGAGCTGTTTTTT
CASSQGTGGGGELFF
>once|TRBV7-2|TRBJ2-2|TRBD2
TGTGCCAGCAGCTTAGCTAGCGGGAGGGCCGGGGAGCTGTTTTTT
CASSLASGRAGELFF
>-|TRBV4-2|TRBJ2-1|TRBD2
TGTGCCAGCAGCCAAGATAGGCCGGGACTAGCGGGCAATGAGCAGTTCTTC
CASSQDRPGLAGNEQFF
>-|TRBV19|TRBJ1-2|-
TGTGCCAGTAGTAGTCGAGGTCGGTTCGGTGGCTACACCTTC
CASSSRGRFGGYTF
>-|TRBV29-1|TRBJ1-1|-
TGCAGCGTTGTGAGGGCAGGGCGGGGGGGCACTGAAGCTTTCTTT
CSVVRAGRGGTEAFF
>few|TRBV7-9|TRBJ2-7|-
TGTGCCAGCAGCTTAGCAGGGGCCGAGCAGTACTTC
CASSLAGAEQYF